This TCR beta chain stems from a study of blood T cell repertoires in COVID-19. Study overall: Donors in the United States, Italy and Spain gave samples during acute or convalescent COVID-19. PBMCs, B-cell-depleted T cells, or T cells provided the cDNA or gDNA that made up the material.

Seattle-derived patients entered the study during active infection and were followed longitudinally. Source study methods: Reference gene primers were amplified, and this amplification served to estimate nucleated cell counts. This table comes from immunoSEQ multiplex PCR, and its TCRdb copy is limited to in-frame clones, with some not included. V, J and clone size reflect that table, while D and trimming were determined from the DNA. This sample has roughly 410,000 clones, with approximately 90% found just once. Germline CDR1 SGHTA, CDR2 FQGNSA. Deletions cut 1 base from V and 3 bases from J, with 10 bases between. This CDR3 region has 14 residues.

Sequenced sample: peripheral blood. V gene TRBV7-2 combines with J gene TRBJ2-7; D gene ambiguous. The sequence derives from a woman aged 40 to 49 with COVID-19, enrolled during active disease. DNA for the CDR3: TGTGCCAGCAGCTTAGTTCCACCCTACTACGAGCAGTACTTC. This gives the protein CASSLVPPYYEQYF. Combining the CDR3 with reference TRBV7-2 and TRBJ2-7 gives the whole variable domain GAGVSQSPSNKVTEKGKDVELRCDPISGHTALYWYRQSLGQGLEFLIYFQGNSAPDKSGLPSDRFSAERTGGSVSTLTIQRTQQEDSAVYLCASSLVPPYYEQYFGPGTRLTVT.